This T cell receptor beta chain was retrieved from a study of blood T cell repertoires in COVID-19. V lost 6 bases to trimming and J lost 4 bases, with 7 bases between them. This CDR3 is built from 11 residues. Per the authors' pipeline: From reference gene primer amplification, estimates of nucleated cell counts were derived. Assay used: immunoSEQ multiplex PCR; TCRdb lists only in-frame clones, some missing. The V and J calls and clone size come from that table; D and trimming were worked out from the DNA. The sample contains a few hundred thousand clones, nearly 90% of which appear only once. This sequence originates from a woman aged 55-75 years with COVID-19, enrolled during active disease. The sample consisted of peripheral blood. The chain carries TRBV12-3 or TRBV12-4 and TRBJ2-7, with a weak D call TRBD1 (6 bases). CDR3 protein: CASRRGYEQYF. CDR3 nucleotide sequence: TGTGCCAGCAGAAGGGGGTACGAGCAGTACTTC.